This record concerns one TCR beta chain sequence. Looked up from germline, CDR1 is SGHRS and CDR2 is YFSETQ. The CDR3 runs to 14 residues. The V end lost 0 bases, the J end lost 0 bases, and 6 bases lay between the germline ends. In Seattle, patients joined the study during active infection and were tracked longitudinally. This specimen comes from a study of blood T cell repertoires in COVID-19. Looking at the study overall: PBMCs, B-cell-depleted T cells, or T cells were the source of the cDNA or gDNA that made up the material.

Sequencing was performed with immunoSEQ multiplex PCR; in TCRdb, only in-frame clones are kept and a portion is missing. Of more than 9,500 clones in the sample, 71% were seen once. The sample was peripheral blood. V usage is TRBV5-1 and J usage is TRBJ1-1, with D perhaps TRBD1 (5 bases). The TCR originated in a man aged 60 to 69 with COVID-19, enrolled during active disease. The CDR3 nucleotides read TGCGCCAGCAGCTTGGGACAGATGAACACTGAAGCTTTCTTT. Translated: CASSLGQMNTEAFF.